The 14 T cell receptor beta chains listed next were all sequenced from one sample in a study of breast tumors, draining lymph nodes, adjacent tissues. The lymph nodes were axillary draining lymph nodes from breast cancer patients. TCRdb itself ran the multiplex PCR reads through MiXCR, one entry per CDR3 protein. The sample includes roughly 80,000 distinct CDR3 sequences, roughly 19% of them seen just once. The sequenced sample was axillary lymph node tissue. The receptors were gathered from a female donor with breast cancer. Some clones in this sample may be carry-over from other donors' samples.

About this clonotype: This clone may be a read error of a much larger clone one base away. The J gene is TRBJ1-6, the V gene TRBV5-4; the D is unclear. Germline-derived CDR1 and CDR2 are SGHNT and YYREEE (reference sequence). CDR3 length: 16 residues. Deletions cut 4 bases from V and 6 bases from J, with 17 bases between. The CDR3 region is CASSRIINSVNSPLHF. CDR3 in DNA: TGTGCCAGCAGCCGAATAATAAACAGTGTTAATTCACCCCTCCACTTT.

As concerns this clonotype: It is likely a read error, because the conserved phenylalanine at the end of the CDR3 is missing. No DNA is shown, since the ends of the CDR3 on it are uncertain; the CDR3 is the one TCRdb lists. V is TRBV20-1 and J is TRBJ2-7; the table gives TRBD1 as D, unverified against the DNA. Germline V gene lookup returns CDR1 DFQATT and CDR2 SNEGSKA (reference sequence). The CDR3 spans 11 amino acids, including both terminal residues. The CDR3 sequence is CSASGTYEQHL.

This clonotype was seen ten or more times. One end of the junction is discordant with germline, which a read error may explain. The chain combines TRBV12-3 or TRBV12-4 with TRBJ1-2; no clear D. The CDR3 runs 15 residues. CDR3 coding DNA: TGTGCCAGCAGTCTAGCGGGCGGCGGCAACTATGGCTACACCTTC. It codes for CASSLAGGGNYGYTF.

This clonotype has a count of ten or more. This chain uses TRBV7-2 with TRBJ2-1; 8 bases align to TRBD2. CDR1 SGHTA and CDR2 FQGNSA come from the germline V gene. The V gene end was trimmed by 5 bases and the J gene end by 7 bases; junction bases not matched to a gene: 13. The CDR3 has 16 residues. The CDR3 here is CASSQTGRARGNEQFF. CDR3 coding DNA: TGTGCCAGCAGCCAAACCGGGAGGGCCAGGGGAAATGAGCAGTTCTTC.

This clonotype was counted ten times or more. CDR3 sequence reads: CASSGQGYEKLFF. CDR3 in DNA: TGTGCCAGCAGCGGCCAGGGCTATGAAAAACTGTTTTTT. This chain uses TRBV9 with TRBJ1-4; D might be TRBD1 (5 bases). Germline V gene data show CDR1 as SGDLS and CDR2 as YYNGEE. V was pared by 3 bases and J by 6 bases, with 9 bases between. CDR3 size: 13 residues.

Ten or more counts support this clonotype. The chain recombines TRBV7-6 with TRBJ2-2; D gene uncertain. Trimming removed 2 bases at V and 0 bases at J, with 16 bases between. The CDR3 contains 18 residues. Per the germline V gene, CDR1 is SGHVS and CDR2 is FNYEAQ. The CDR3 nucleotides read TGTGCCAGCAGCTTATTGTCTTCGCCAGGCACGAACACCGGGGAGCTGTTTTTT. It encodes CASSLLSSPGTNTGELFF.

The V gene is TRBV18, the J gene TRBJ2-7; a weak D match, TRBD1 (5 bases). The CDR3 runs to 14 residues. V lost 1 base, J lost 6 bases, and 13 bases lay in between. The germline V gene has CDR1 KGHSH and CDR2 LQKENI. The CDR3 is CASSPRRQRSEQYF. The CDR3 region has the DNA TGTGCCAGCTCACCACGTCGACAGAGGAGCGAGCAGTACTTC.

This clonotype was observed a handful of times. The genes are TRBV28 and TRBJ2-1; TRBD1 agrees at 10 bases. This CDR3 is built from 14 residues. Germline CDR1 MDHEN, CDR2 SYDVKM. Germline trimming cut 10 bases from V and 4 bases from J; bases unmatched to any gene: 7. The CDR3 protein is CANSDRGAYNEQFF. CDR3 nucleotide sequence: TGTGCCAACTCGGACAGGGGGGCTTACAATGAGCAGTTCTTC.

This chain links TRBV28 with TRBJ2-2; D not certain. Trimming took 5 bases from V and 4 from J, leaving 8 bases between them. Germline loops: CDR1 MDHEN, CDR2 SYDVKM. The CDR3 consists of 13 residues. The chain's CDR3 is CASSPPVTGELFF. The CDR3 region has the DNA TGTGCCAGCAGTCCCCCTGTCACCGGGGAGCTGTTTTTT.

This clonotype was picked up many times. This chain joins TRBV12-3 or TRBV12-4 and TRBJ2-5, with 9 bases fitting TRBD1. The CDR3 covers 16 residues. V was clipped by 6 bases and J by 4 bases; unmatched bases: 12. The chain's CDR3 is CASSNIPGQGRETQYF. The CDR3 coding sequence is TGTGCCAGCAGCAATATCCCGGGACAGGGAAGAGAGACCCAGTACTTC.

The chain combines TRBV6-2 or TRBV6-3 with TRBJ2-3; 9 nucleotides align to TRBD2. The CDR3 is made up of 16 amino acids. V trimming: 4 bases; J trimming: 4 bases; junction bases outside the gene matches: 9. From germline, CDR1 is MNHEY and CDR2 SVGEGT. The CDR3 region has the DNA TGTGCCAGCAGTTTCGGCGGGAGGGGAGTGTCAGATACGCAGTATTTT. The encoded protein is CASSFGGRGVSDTQYF.

CDR3 sequence reads: CASRWGSGSTDTQYF. The CDR3 coding sequence is TGTGCCAGCAGATGGGGTAGCGGGAGTACAGATACGCAGTATTTT. This chain uses TRBV28 with TRBJ2-3; 9 bases map to TRBD2. V gave up 6 bases and J gave up 3 bases; unmatched junction bases: 7. From germline, CDR1 is MDHEN and CDR2 SYDVKM. The CDR3 spans 15 residues. The variable domain in full, with the rest retrieved from reference TRBV28 and TRBJ2-3, is DVKVTQSSRYLVKRTGEKVFLECVQDMDHENMFWYRQDPGLGLRLIYFSYDVKMKEKGDIPEGYSVSREKKERFSLILESASTNQTSMYLCASRWGSGSTDTQYFGPGTRLTVL.

The rearrangement links TRBV30 to TRBJ2-5; 13 nucleotides line up with TRBD2. Germline trimming cut 1 base from V and 4 bases from J; bases unmatched to any gene: 6. The CDR3 contains 16 residues. CDR1 and CDR2 from the germline V gene are GTSNPN and SVGIG (reference sequence). The CDR3 nucleotides read TGTGCCTGGAGTGAAGGACTAGCGGGAGCTCGAGAGACCCAGTACTTC. Protein sequence: CAWSEGLAGARETQYF.

This clonotype showed up many times. The chain carries TRBV3-1 and TRBJ2-7, with 11 nucleotides matching TRBD2. The CDR3 has 15 amino acids. Germline V gene sequence: CDR1 LGHDT, CDR2 YNNKEL (reference sequence). The J segment lost 3 bases and the V segment lost 5 bases, leaving 6 bases of the junction unmatched. The CDR3 spells CASSSRLAGHYEQYF. For the CDR3, the DNA is TGTGCCAGCAGCTCACGACTAGCGGGACACTACGAGCAGTACTTC.